Reported below is one TCR beta chain. What it recognizes is unknown. The data belong to a study of shared clonotypes between healthy human individuals. Looking at the study overall: Used for every donor were three CD4 naive, three CD4 memory, two CD8 naive and one CD8 memory plate. Study results and caveats: Investigators expected sequencing depth to affect clonotype sharing among donors. On the whole, naive subsets had larger estimated richness than memory subsets had.

Naive CD8 cells, CD45RO-negative and positively selected for CCR7, excluded terminally differentiated effector memory CD45RA+ cells. This CDR3 is built from 15 residues. Germline CDR1 reads SGDLS; CDR2 reads YYNGEE. V dropped 2 bases and J dropped 2 bases, with 14 bases sitting between them. The protocol was immunoSEQ multiplex PCR, while the TCRdb copy is restricted to in-frame clones and leaves out a portion. The top ten hold less than 1.5% of the sample, which has about 1,800,000 clones, approximately 94% seen once. The J gene is TRBJ2-7, the V gene TRBV9; possibly TRBD2 for D (5 bases). The TCR originated in a man younger than 35 in good health. The sample comprised naive CD8+ T cells sorted from blood. The CDR3 DNA sequence: TGTGCCAGCAGCGTGGCAGAGGGAACACCCTACGAGCAGTACTTC. Translating it yields CASSVAEGTPYEQYF.